This TCR beta chain was captured in a study of blood T cell repertoires in COVID-19. Study context: COVID-19 samples collected from the United States, Italy and Spain covered acute and convalescent phases. The cDNA or gDNA used as material had been derived from T cells, B-cell-depleted T cells, or PBMCs.

The protocol was immunoSEQ multiplex PCR, while the TCRdb copy is restricted to in-frame clones and leaves out a portion. This repertoire shows 35,000 to 40,000 clones, around 80% found once; its top ten account for over 15%. The CDR3 is 16 amino acids. The trim removed 3 bases at V and 2 bases at J, leaving 2 bases unmatched. The germline gives CDR1 SGHRS, CDR2 YFSETQ. The genes are TRBV5-1 and TRBJ2-3; 14 bases agree with TRBD2. This TCR derives from a man aged 70-80 years with acute or convalescent COVID-19. The sample comprised peripheral blood. CDR3 in DNA: TGCGCCAGCAGCTCGGGACTAGCGGGGGTCACAGATACGCAGTATTTT. Its protein is CASSSGLAGVTDTQYF. The full variable domain, with the rest looked up from reference TRBV5-1 and TRBJ2-3, is KAGVTQTPRYLIKTRGQQVTLSCSPISGHRSVSWYQQTPGQGLQFLFEYFSETQRNKGNFPGRFSGRQFSNSRSEMNVSTLELGDSALYLCASSSGLAGVTDTQYFGPGTRLTVL.